Listed below are T cell receptor beta chains from one sample, sequenced in a study of T cell responses to AZD1222 COVID-19 vaccine. TCRdb keeps only in-frame clones here, not all; method: immunoSEQ multiplex PCR. The sample shows roughly 98,000 clones, approximately 84% of them seen only once. The sample was peripheral blood, taken 28 days after the second AZD1222 dose. Source of these receptors: an adult who received the AZD1222 COVID-19 vaccine. CDR3s include the opening cysteine and the closing phenylalanine or tryptophan. The D gene is left open where the match is weak. A row's size may be missing; if present it is once, few, many or a size class.

TRBJ2-7	.	.	TRBV29-1	TGCAGCGTCACAGGGATTGGAGGGTACGAGCAGTACTTC	CSVTGIGGYEQYF
TRBJ1-2	.	.	TRBV5-4	TGTGCCAGCAGTTTTACCGGGACATTTTATGGCTACACCTTC	CASSFTGTFYGYTF
TRBJ1-1	.	.	TRBV7-9	TGTGCCAGCAGCTTACTAATGGAGATCGCTTTCTTT	CASSLLMEIAFF
TRBJ2-7	.	.	TRBV10-1	TGCGCCAGCAGTGATGTGGGGACAAAGGCGGGCGAGCAGTACTTC	CASSDVGTKAGEQYF
TRBJ1-3	.	.	TRBV13	TGTGCCAGCAGCTTAAGGGCCCGCTCTGGAAACACCATATATTTT	CASSLRARSGNTIYF
TRBJ2-7	.	.	TRBV6-5	TGTGCCAGCAGTAGGGGATACACCTACGAGCAGTACTTC	CASSRGYTYEQYF
TRBJ1-5	.	.	TRBV6-5	TGTGCCAGTGGGATGTCCAGCAATCAGCCCCAGCATTTT	CASGMSSNQPQHF
TRBJ2-6	TRBD1	.	TRBV6-1	TGTGCCAGCAGTGGACAGGGGGAGTACTCTGGGGCCAACGTCCTGACTTTC	CASSGQGEYSGANVLTF
TRBJ1-6	TRBD1	.	TRBV9	TGTGCCAGCAGCACCCGTCCCGGGACAGATTCACCCCTCCACTTT	CASSTRPGTDSPLHF
TRBJ1-6	.	.	TRBV3-1/TRBV3-2	TGTGCCAGCAGCCCTCCGGCGGCGAACCCACCGAGGGGGGCCCTCCACTTT	CASSPPAANPPRGALHF
TRBJ2-7	TRBD1	.	TRBV12-3/TRBV12-4	TGTGCCAGCAGTTTAGGGGGGACAGGCCGTGCGTTC	CASSLGGTGRAF
TRBJ1-3	.	.	TRBV7-2	TGTGCCAGCAGCCCCGGTGGGGGGGCGGGAAACACCATATATTTT	CASSPGGGAGNTIYF
TRBJ1-2	.	.	TRBV15	TGTGCCACCAGCAGAGAAAGGAACTATGGCTACACCTTC	CATSRERNYGYTF
TRBJ1-5	.	.	TRBV5-1	TGCGCCAGCAGCGCGGGGGGCAATCAGCCCCAGCATTTT	CASSAGGNQPQHF
TRBJ2-3	TRBD1	.	TRBV24-1	TGTGCCACCAGTGTCACAGGGGCAGATACGCAGTATTTT	CATSVTGADTQYF
TRBJ1-1	TRBD1	.	TRBV10-3	TGTGCCATCAGGCCCGGGACAGGGGAGAACACTGAAGCTTTCTTT	CAIRPGTGENTEAFF
TRBJ2-7	TRBD1	.	TRBV5-6	TGTGCCAGCAGCTATTGGGACAGGGGCCACGAGCAGTACTTC	CASSYWDRGHEQYF
TRBJ1-2	.	.	TRBV27	TGTGCCAGCCCGACTAACTATGGCTACACCTTC	CASPTNYGYTF
TRBJ1-2	TRBD1	.	TRBV7-2	TGTGCCAGCAGCTTAGGGGGGACAGGATCGAACTATGGCTACACCTTC	CASSLGGTGSNYGYTF
TRBJ1-4	TRBD1	.	TRBV3-1/TRBV3-2	TGTGCCAGCAGCCAAGGCACAGGGGGGGTTAATGAAAAACTGTTTTTT	CASSQGTGGVNEKLFF
TRBJ2-4	.	.	TRBV3-1/TRBV3-2	TGTGCCAGCAGCCAAGTCTTGGGGGGCATTCAGTACTTC	CASSQVLGGIQYF
TRBJ1-6	.	.	TRBV19	TGTGCCAGTAGTATAGATCTTCGCGGAGGGACTAATTCACCCCTCCACTTT	CASSIDLRGGTNSPLHF
TRBJ2-1	.	.	TRBV11-3	TGTGCCAGCAGCTTAAGATCGGCGGCTGCCGCATACAATGAGCAGTTCTTC	CASSLRSAAAAYNEQFF
TRBJ1-4	.	.	TRBV6-4	TGTGCCAGCAGTGACTCGCCCAGGAAAAGGCAGCGTGAAAAACTGTTTTTT	CASSDSPRKRQREKLFF
TRBJ1-3	.	once	TRBV5-1	TGCGCCAGCAGCTTGGGGGACATTCCCGGAAACACCATATATTTT	CASSLGDIPGNTIYF
TRBJ1-2	.	.	TRBV9	TGTGCCAGCAGCCCGCAGAGGGGGACTGGAACCTATGGCTACACCTTC	CASSPQRGTGTYGYTF